These 24 T cell receptor beta chains originate from one sample sequenced in a study of OX40 agonist ivuxolimab in advanced cancers. TCRdb's table, derived via immunoSEQ multiplex PCR, lists solely in-frame clones and lacks some. Altogether 55,000 to 75,000 clones are present, roughly 80% being singletons, with the ten largest covering roughly 4.9%. The material sequenced was CD4+ or CD8+ T cells sorted from blood, taken in a trial of the OX40 agonist ivuxolimab. Every receptor here comes from an adult with an advanced solid tumor such as melanoma, head and neck, liver or kidney cancer.

V is TRBV18 and J is TRBJ2-6, with 14 bases aligning to TRBD2. CDR1 is KGHSH and CDR2 is LQKENI in the germline V gene. This CDR3 region has 20 residues. The junction had 9 bases not matched to a gene; V was cut back by 5 bases and J by 0 bases. The CDR3 sequence is CASSILTGTSGSSGANVLTF. CDR3 bases: TGTGCCAGCTCAATATTGACCGGGACTAGCGGGAGCTCTGGGGCCAACGTCCTGACTTTC.

The rearrangement joins TRBV5-4 to TRBJ2-2; tentatively, D is TRBD2 (5 bases). Trimming shortened V by 4 bases and J by 12 bases, and 19 bases separated the two germline ends. CDR1 and CDR2 (germline): SGHNT, YYREEE (reference sequence). The CDR3 contains 14 residues. In DNA, the CDR3 is TGTGCCAGCAGCCCCCCGGACTCCCGCGGCAAGCTGTTTTTT. This encodes CASSPPDSRGKLFF.

The chain carries TRBV19 and TRBJ2-1, with D possibly being TRBD2 (6 bases). Trimming took off 8 bases at V and 7 bases at J, with 27 bases between the two ends. Germline CDR1 is LNHDA and CDR2 is SQIVND (reference sequence). The CDR3 has 17 amino acids. The CDR3 here is CASANRGDGERRNEQFF. CDR3 bases: TGTGCCAGTGCGAACCGCGGGGACGGAGAGCGACGGAATGAGCAGTTCTTC.

This clone was picked up a small number of times. This rearrangement joins TRBV7-5 to TRBJ1-3; the D call TRBD1 from the table was never checked on the DNA. TRBV7-5 is shown as a pseudogene. This CDR3 spans 13 amino acids. The CDR3 sequence is CARSCRGGNTIYF. The DNA of the CDR3 is TGTGCCAGAAGCTGCAGGGGAGGAAACACCATATATTTT.

This clone was detected once. CDR3 sequence reads: CASSSRRTDTQYF. CDR3 coding DNA: TGTGCCAGCAGTTCGCGGCGCACAGATACGCAGTATTTT. The chain uses TRBV7-7 and TRBJ2-3, with unresolved D. Germline V gene sequence: CDR1 SSHAT, CDR2 FNYEAQ (reference sequence). Trimming took off 6 bases at V and 1 base at J, with 8 bases between the two ends. The CDR3 is 13 amino acids. Together with reference TRBV7-7 and TRBJ2-3, the CDR3 gives the full variable domain: GAGVSQSPRYKVTKRGQDVTLRCDPISSHATLYWYQQALGQGPEFLTYFNYEAQPDKSGLPSDRFSAERPEGSISTLTIQRTEQRDSAMYRCASSSRRTDTQYFGPGTRLTVL.

The gene calls are TRBV7-8 and TRBJ1-2; no clear D gene. Germline loops: CDR1 SGHVS, CDR2 FQNEAQ. The germline V and J ends were trimmed by 0 bases and 8 bases, with 13 bases remaining between them. This CDR3 comprises 14 residues. In DNA, the CDR3 is TGTGCCAGCAGCTTAGCAGCGCAGGCGCGAGGCTACACCTTC. Protein product: CASSLAAQARGYTF.

The rearrangement joins TRBV21-1 to TRBJ2-3; TRBD2 is taken as the D call from the table, unchecked against the DNA. TRBV21-1 is flagged as a pseudogene. The CDR3 has 14 amino acids. CDR3 protein: CASRIAPYTDTQYF. Here the CDR3 DNA reads TGTGCCAGCAGGATTGCGCCGTACACAGATACGCAGTATTTT.

This clone is deemed medium-sized. The rearrangement links TRBV7-9 to TRBJ2-3, with 15 positions matching TRBD2. Germline CDR1 SEHNR, CDR2 FQNEAQ (reference sequence). The CDR3 sequence is 17 residues long. Trimming cost V 1 base and J 4 bases; bases outside gene matches: 3. The CDR3 region is CASSLVRTSGGADTQYF. In DNA form, the CDR3 reads TGTGCCAGCAGCTTAGTTAGGACTAGCGGGGGGGCAGATACGCAGTATTTT.

The rearrangement joins TRBV6-5 to TRBJ2-7, with 8 bases identical to TRBD1. Germline lookup yields CDR1 MNHEY and CDR2 SVGAGI. J lost 0 bases, V lost 5 bases, and 6 bases had no gene match. The CDR3 is 15 amino acids. DNA for the CDR3: TGTGCCAGCAGTCAGGGGGCAGGGTTCTCCTACGAGCAGTACTTC. This translates into CASSQGAGFSYEQYF.

This sequence joins TRBV19 and TRBJ1-1; 10 positions agree with TRBD1. The CDR3 sequence is 14 residues long. Germline assignment: CDR1 LNHDA and CDR2 SQIVND (reference sequence). The trim removed 7 bases at V and 7 bases at J, leaving 9 bases unmatched. The CDR3 is CASTDPGQGFEAFF. The CDR3 nucleotides are TGTGCCAGTACCGATCCGGGACAGGGGTTTGAAGCTTTCTTT.

The chain employs TRBV10-3 and TRBJ2-7; 9 nucleotides match TRBD1. The CDR3 extends over 15 amino acids. V gave up 0 bases and J gave up 6 bases; unmatched junction bases: 6. The germline CDR1 and CDR2 sequences are ENHRY and SYGVKD. In DNA form, the CDR3 reads TGTGCCATCAGTGAGTCGTGGGGACAGGGCGGCGAGCAGTACTTC. This gives the protein CAISESWGQGGEQYF.

V is TRBV2 and J is TRBJ1-2, with D perhaps TRBD1 (6 bases). Trimming removed 5 bases from V and 8 bases from J, with 12 bases in between. The CDR3 runs 12 residues. From germline, CDR1 is SNHLY and CDR2 FYNNEI. CDR3: CASSRDISGYTF. For the CDR3, the DNA is TGTGCCAGCAGTCGGGACATAAGCGGCTACACCTTC. The full variable domain, its missing parts supplied by reference TRBV2 and TRBJ1-2, is EPEVTQTPSHQVTQMGQEVILRCVPISNHLYFYWYRQILGQKVEFLVSFYNNEISEKSEIFDDQFSVERPDGSNFTLKIRSTKLEDSAMYFCASSRDISGYTFGSGTRLTVV.

Details on this clone: The same CDR3 can be traced to other DNA sequences in this sample. V usage is TRBV13 and J usage is TRBJ1-6; the D is unclear. The germline CDR1 and CDR2 sequences are PRHDT and FYEKMQ (reference sequence). This CDR3 has 13 amino acids. The germline V and J ends were trimmed by 2 bases and 7 bases, with 6 bases remaining between them. The CDR3 loop is CASSLRGNSPLHF. The DNA for the CDR3 is TGTGCCAGCAGCTTACGGGGAAATTCACCCCTCCACTTT.

J is TRBJ2-7 and V is TRBV4-3, with D unresolved. V lost 1 base and J lost 1, with 11 bases in between. This CDR3 is built from 15 residues. The germline V gene has CDR1 LGHNA and CDR2 YSLEER. CDR3 coding DNA: TGCGCCAGCAGCCAAGTCGCAGCGAAATCCTACGAGCAGTACTTC. Its protein is CASSQVAAKSYEQYF.

The V and J genes are TRBV5-4 and TRBJ1-2; unclear D gene. V was shortened by 0 bases and J by 7 bases, with 7 bases between the two germline ends. From germline, CDR1 is SGHNT and CDR2 YYREEE (reference sequence). This CDR3 comprises 12 residues. The CDR3 nucleotides read TGTGCCAGCAGCTTGGTAGAAGGTGGCTACACCTTC. It codes for CASSLVEGGYTF.

The J gene is TRBJ2-5, the V gene TRBV5-8, with 7 bases fitting TRBD1. The V gene end was trimmed by 4 bases and the J gene end by 2 bases; junction bases not matched to a gene: 8. This CDR3 spans 15 amino acids. CDR1 and CDR2 from the germline V gene are SGHTS and YDEGEE. The CDR3 spells CASSHGQAGQETQYF. DNA for the CDR3: TGTGCCAGCAGCCACGGACAGGCCGGACAAGAGACCCAGTACTTC.

The chain recombines TRBV5-4 with TRBJ2-1, with 12 bases aligning to TRBD2. This CDR3 region has 17 residues. Germline loops: CDR1 SGHNT, CDR2 YYREEE (reference sequence). Trimming took 3 bases from V and 4 from J; bases not matched to a gene: 8. CDR3 bases: TGTGCCAGCAGCTCCGATCGCACTAGCGGGGGGTACAATGAGCAGTTCTTC. Residues: CASSSDRTSGGYNEQFF.

The chain is built from TRBV9 and TRBJ2-2; 12 bases map to TRBD2. Trimming removed 6 bases from V and 6 bases from J; junction bases left unmatched: 6. This CDR3 spans 15 amino acids. Germline CDR1 SGDLS, CDR2 YYNGEE. This chain's CDR3 is CASTPTSGRSGELFF. Here the CDR3 DNA reads TGTGCCAGCACCCCTACTAGCGGGAGGTCCGGGGAGCTGTTTTTT.

The gene calls are TRBV7-9 and TRBJ1-2; D remains ambiguous. The germline gives CDR1 SEHNR, CDR2 FQNEAQ (reference sequence). The CDR3 runs to 12 residues. The V gene lost 5 bases and the J gene lost 9 bases, with 13 bases spanning the gap. CDR3 region: CASSQDLTSYTF. Here the CDR3 DNA reads TGTGCCAGCAGCCAAGATCTAACCAGCTACACCTTC.

V is TRBV7-9 and J is TRBJ2-5; 10 bases are shared with TRBD2. CDR1 and CDR2 from the germline V gene are SEHNR and FQNEAQ (reference sequence). This CDR3 has 14 amino acids. Trimming cost V 5 bases and J 3 bases; bases outside gene matches: 3. CDR3: CASSRGLAEETQYF. CDR3 in DNA: TGTGCCAGCAGCCGAGGACTAGCGGAAGAGACCCAGTACTTC.

The chain carries TRBV19 and TRBJ2-5; unclear D gene. The DNA end is more similar to TRBJ2-7, so the J call may be wrong. This CDR3 is built from 12 residues. Germline V gives CDR1 LNHDA, CDR2 SQIVND (reference sequence). Here the CDR3 reads CASAEGLGEQYF. The CDR3 nucleotides read TGTGCCAGTGCCGAAGGCTTAGGCGAGCAGTACTTC.

The rearrangement links TRBV10-1 to TRBJ1-4; D is possibly TRBD1 (6 bases). Germline V gene sequence: CDR1 WNHNN, CDR2 SYGVQD (reference sequence). This CDR3 region has 14 residues. V lost 4 bases to trimming and J lost 8 bases, with 14 bases between them. The CDR3 sequence is CASSGGGRGEKLFF. CDR3 nucleotides: TGCGCCAGCAGTGGCGGGGGGCGAGGAGAAAAACTGTTTTTT.

The V and J genes are TRBV6-5 and TRBJ2-7, with D maybe TRBD2 (5 bases). V was trimmed by 0 bases and J by 3 bases, leaving 12 bases between them. Germline V gives CDR1 MNHEY, CDR2 SVGAGI. The CDR3 totals 15 residues. In DNA form, the CDR3 reads TGTGCCAGCAGTTACTCGAGTCGGAGGAGCTACGAGCAGTACTTC. Translating it yields CASSYSSRRSYEQYF.

V is TRBV5-6 and J is TRBJ1-5; 7 bases agree with TRBD1. The V and J ends lost 3 bases and 3 bases, in that order; junction bases with no gene match: 9. Germline V gene sequence: CDR1 SGHDT, CDR2 YYEEEE. This CDR3 has 16 amino acids. CDR3 sequence reads: CASSSLEDRFNQPQHF. The CDR3 nucleotides are TGTGCCAGCAGCTCGTTAGAGGACAGGTTCAATCAGCCCCAGCATTTT.